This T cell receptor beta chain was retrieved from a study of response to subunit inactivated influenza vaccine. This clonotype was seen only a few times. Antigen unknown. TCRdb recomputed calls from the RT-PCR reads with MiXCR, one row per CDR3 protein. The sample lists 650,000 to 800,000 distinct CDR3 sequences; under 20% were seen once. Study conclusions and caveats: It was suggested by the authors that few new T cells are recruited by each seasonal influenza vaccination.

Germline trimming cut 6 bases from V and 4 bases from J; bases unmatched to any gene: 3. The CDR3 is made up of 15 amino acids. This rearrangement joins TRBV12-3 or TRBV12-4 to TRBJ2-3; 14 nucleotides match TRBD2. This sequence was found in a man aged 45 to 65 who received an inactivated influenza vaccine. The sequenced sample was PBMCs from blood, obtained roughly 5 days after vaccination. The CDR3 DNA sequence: TGTGCCAGCAGGACTAGCGGGGGGGCCTCAGATACGCAGTATTTT. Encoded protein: CASRTSGGASDTQYF.